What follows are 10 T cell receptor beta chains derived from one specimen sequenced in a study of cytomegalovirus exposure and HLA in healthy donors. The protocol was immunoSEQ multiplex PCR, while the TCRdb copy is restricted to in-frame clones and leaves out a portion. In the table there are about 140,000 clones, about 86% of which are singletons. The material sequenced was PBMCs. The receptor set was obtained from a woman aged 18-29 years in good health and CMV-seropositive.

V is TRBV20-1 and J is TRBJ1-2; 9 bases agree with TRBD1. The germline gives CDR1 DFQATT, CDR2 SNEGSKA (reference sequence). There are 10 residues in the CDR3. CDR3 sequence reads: CRGQGGGYTF. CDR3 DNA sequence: TGCAGGGGACAGGGCGGGGGCTACACCTTC.

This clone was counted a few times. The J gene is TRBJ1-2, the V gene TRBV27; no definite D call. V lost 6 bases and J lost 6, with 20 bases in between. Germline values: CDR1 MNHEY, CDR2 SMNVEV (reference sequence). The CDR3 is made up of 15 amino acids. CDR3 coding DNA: TGTGCCAGCAGCTTGTCCCTGATGGGAGGGAATGGCTACACCTTC. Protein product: CASSLSLMGGNGYTF.

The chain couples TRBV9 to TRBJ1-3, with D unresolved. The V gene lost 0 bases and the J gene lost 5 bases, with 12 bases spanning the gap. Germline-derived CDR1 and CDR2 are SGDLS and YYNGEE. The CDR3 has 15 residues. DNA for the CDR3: TGTGCCAGCAGCGTAGGCGTTCACAGCAGAAACACCATATATTTT. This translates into CASSVGVHSRNTIYF.

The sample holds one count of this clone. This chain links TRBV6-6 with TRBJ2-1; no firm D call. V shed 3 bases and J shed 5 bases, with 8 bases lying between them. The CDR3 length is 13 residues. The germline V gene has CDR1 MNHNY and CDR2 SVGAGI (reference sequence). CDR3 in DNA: TGTGCCAGCAGTTATACAGCTGACAATGAGCAGTTCTTC. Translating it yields CASSYTADNEQFF.

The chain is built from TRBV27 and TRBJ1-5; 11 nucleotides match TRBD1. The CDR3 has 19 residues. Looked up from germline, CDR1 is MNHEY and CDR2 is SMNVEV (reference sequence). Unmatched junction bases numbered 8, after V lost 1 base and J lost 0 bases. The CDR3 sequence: CASSLFGDRGEYSNQPQHF. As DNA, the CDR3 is TGTGCCAGCAGTTTATTCGGGGACAGGGGGGAGTATAGCAATCAGCCCCAGCATTTT.

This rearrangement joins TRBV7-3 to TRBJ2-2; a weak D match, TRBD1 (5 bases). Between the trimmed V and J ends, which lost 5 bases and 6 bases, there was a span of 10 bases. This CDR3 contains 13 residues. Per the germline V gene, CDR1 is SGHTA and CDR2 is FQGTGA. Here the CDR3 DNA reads TGTGCCAGCAGCATCACAGGCCCCGGGGAGCTGTTTTTT. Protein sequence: CASSITGPGELFF.

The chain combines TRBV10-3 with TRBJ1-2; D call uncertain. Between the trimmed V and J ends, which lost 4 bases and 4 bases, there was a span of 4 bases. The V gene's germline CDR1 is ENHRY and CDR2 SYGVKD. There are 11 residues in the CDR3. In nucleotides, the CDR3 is TGTGCCATCAGTGGGGCCTATGGCTACACCTTC. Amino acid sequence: CAISGAYGYTF.

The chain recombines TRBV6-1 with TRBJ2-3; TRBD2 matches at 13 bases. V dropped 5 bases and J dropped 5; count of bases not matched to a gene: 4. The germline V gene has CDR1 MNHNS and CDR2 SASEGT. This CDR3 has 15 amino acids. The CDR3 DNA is TGTGCCAGCAGTAGGACTAGCGGGGGTGGAGATACGCAGTATTTT. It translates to CASSRTSGGGDTQYF.

The CDR3 DNA sequence: TGTGCCAGCAGAACCTCCACCGAGGGCACAGATACGCAGTATTTT. This codes for CASRTSTEGTDTQYF. The V and J genes are TRBV11-2 and TRBJ2-3; D unclear. V dropped 6 bases and J dropped 1 base, with 14 bases sitting between them. The CDR3 has 15 amino acids. In germline, CDR1 is SGHAT, CDR2 FQNNGV.

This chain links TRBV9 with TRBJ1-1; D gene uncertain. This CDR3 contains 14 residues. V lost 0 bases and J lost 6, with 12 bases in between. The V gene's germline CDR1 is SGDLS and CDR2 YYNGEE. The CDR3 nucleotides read TGTGCCAGCAGCGTAGGGGGTGAAGCGGCTGAAGCTTTCTTT. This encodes CASSVGGEAAEAFF.